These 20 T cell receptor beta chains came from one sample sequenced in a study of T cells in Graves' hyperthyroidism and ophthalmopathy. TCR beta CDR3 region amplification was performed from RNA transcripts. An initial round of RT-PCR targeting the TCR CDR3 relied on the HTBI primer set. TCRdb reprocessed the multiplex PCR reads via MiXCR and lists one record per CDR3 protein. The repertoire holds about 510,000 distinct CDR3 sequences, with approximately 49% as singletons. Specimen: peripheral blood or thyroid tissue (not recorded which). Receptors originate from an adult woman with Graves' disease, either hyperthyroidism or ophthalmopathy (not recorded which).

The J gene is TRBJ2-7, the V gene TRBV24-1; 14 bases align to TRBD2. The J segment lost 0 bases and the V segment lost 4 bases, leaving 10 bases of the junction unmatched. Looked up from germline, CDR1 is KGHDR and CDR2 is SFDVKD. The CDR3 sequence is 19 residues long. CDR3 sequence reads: CATSDSGTSGSGRSYEQYF. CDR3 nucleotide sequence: TGTGCCACCAGTGACTCCGGGACTAGCGGGAGCGGGCGCTCCTACGAGCAGTACTTC.

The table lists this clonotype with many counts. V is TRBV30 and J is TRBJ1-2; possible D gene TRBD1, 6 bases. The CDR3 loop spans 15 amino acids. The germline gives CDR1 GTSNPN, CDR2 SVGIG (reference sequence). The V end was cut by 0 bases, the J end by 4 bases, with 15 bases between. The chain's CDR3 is CAWSVSDSGIYGYTF. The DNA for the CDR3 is TGTGCCTGGAGTGTATCGGACAGCGGCATCTATGGCTACACCTTC.

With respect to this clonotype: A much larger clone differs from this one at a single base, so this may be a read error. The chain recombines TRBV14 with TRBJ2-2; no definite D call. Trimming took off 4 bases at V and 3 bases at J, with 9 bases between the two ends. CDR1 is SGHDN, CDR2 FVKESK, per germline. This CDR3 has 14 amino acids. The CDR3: CASSPDWDTGELFF. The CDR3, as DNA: TGTGCCAGCAGCCCCGACTGGGACACCGGGGAGCTGTTTTTT. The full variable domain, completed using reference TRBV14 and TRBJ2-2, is EAGVTQFPSHSVIEKGQTVTLRCDPISGHDNLYWYRRVMGKEIKFLLHFVKESKQDESGMPNNRFLAERTGGTYSTLKVQPAELEDSGVYFCASSPDWDTGELFFGEGSRLTVL.

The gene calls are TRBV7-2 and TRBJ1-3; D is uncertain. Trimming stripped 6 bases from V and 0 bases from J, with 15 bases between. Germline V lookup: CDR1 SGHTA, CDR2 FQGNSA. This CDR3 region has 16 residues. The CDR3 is CASSLRIRGSGNTIYF. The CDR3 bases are TGTGCCAGCAGTCTTAGGATTAGAGGCTCTGGAAACACCATATATTTT.

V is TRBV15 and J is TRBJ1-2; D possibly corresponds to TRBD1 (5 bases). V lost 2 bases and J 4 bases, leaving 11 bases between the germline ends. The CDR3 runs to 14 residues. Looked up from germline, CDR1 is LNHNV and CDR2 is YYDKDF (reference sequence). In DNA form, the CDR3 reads TGTGCCACCAGCAGAACCGGGGGAGCCTATGGCTACACCTTC. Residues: CATSRTGGAYGYTF.

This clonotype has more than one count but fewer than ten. CDR3 amino acids: CASSLWGASTGELFF. CDR3 DNA sequence: TGTGCCAGCAGCTTGTGGGGGGCGTCTACCGGGGAGCTGTTTTTT. The rearrangement joins TRBV7-2 to TRBJ2-2, with D perhaps assigned TRBD1 or TRBD2 (6 bases each). The germline V gene has CDR1 SGHTA and CDR2 FQGNSA. The germline V and J ends were trimmed by 3 bases and 5 bases, with 13 bases remaining between them. CDR3 length: 15 amino acids.

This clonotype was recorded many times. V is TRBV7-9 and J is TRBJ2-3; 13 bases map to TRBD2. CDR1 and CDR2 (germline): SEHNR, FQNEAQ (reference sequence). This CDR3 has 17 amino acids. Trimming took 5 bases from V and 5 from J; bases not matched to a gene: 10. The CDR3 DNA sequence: TGTGCCAGCAGCCTCCCAGGACTAGCGGGAGAGGAAGATACGCAGTATTTT. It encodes CASSLPGLAGEEDTQYF.

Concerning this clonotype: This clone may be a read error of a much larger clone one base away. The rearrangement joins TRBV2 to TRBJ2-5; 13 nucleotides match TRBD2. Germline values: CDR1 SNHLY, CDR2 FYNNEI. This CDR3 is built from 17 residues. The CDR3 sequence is CASSLALLAGGQEAQYF. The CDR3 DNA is TGTGCCAGCAGCCTTGCTCTACTAGCGGGAGGGCAAGAGGCCCAGTACTTC. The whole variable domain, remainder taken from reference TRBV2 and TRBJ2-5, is EPEVTQTPSHQVTQMGQEVILRCVPISNHLYFYWYRQILGQKVEFLVSFYNNEISEKSEIFDDQFSVERPDGSNFTLKIRSTKLEDSAMYFCASSLALLAGGQEAQYFGPGTRLLVL.

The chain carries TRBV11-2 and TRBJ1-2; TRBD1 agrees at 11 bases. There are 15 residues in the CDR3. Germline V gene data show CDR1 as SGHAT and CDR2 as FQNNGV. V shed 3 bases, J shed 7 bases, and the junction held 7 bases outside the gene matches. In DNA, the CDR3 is TGTGCCAGCAGCTTGCCGGGACAGGGGGTCCGTGGCTACACCTTC. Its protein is CASSLPGQGVRGYTF.

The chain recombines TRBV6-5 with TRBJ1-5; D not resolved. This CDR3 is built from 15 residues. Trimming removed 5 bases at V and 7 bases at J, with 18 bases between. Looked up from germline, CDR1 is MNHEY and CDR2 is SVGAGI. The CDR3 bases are TGTGCCAGCAGTGAAGGTCCTAGCCTCAGGCAGCCCCAGCATTTT. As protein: CASSEGPSLRQPQHF.

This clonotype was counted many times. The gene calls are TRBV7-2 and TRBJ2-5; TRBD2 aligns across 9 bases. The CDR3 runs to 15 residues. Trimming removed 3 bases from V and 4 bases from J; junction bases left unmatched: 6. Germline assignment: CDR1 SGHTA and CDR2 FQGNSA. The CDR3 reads CASSLFSGRGETQYF. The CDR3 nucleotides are TGTGCCAGCAGCTTGTTTAGCGGGAGAGGAGAGACCCAGTACTTC.

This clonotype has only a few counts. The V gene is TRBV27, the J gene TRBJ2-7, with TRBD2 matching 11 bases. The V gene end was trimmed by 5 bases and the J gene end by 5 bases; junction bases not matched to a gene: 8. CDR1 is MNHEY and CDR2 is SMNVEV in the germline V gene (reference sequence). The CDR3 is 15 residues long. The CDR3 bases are TGTGCCAGCAGTGGGGGTAGCGGGAGGGTGAACGAGCAGTACTTC. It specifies CASSGGSGRVNEQYF.

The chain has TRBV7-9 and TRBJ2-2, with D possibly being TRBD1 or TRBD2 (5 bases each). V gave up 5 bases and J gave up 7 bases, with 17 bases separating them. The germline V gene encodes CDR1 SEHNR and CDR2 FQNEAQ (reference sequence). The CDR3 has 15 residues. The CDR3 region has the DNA TGTGCCAGCAGCCACCGGGGCAGGATCCTCGGGGAGCTGTTTTTT. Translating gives CASSHRGRILGELFF.

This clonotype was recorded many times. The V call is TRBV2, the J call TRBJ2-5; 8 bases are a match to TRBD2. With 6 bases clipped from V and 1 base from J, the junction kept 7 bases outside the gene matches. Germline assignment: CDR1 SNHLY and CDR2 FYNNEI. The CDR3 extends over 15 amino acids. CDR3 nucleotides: TGTGCCAGCAGCAAGTGGACTAGCCTCCAAGAGACCCAGTACTTC. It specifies CASSKWTSLQETQYF.

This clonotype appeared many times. CDR3 protein: CSARDAGDEQYF. The CDR3 DNA is TGCAGTGCTAGAGATGCCGGGGACGAGCAGTACTTC. V is TRBV20-1 and J is TRBJ2-7; D possibly corresponds to TRBD2 (5 bases). The CDR3 consists of 12 residues. With 0 bases removed from V and 5 bases from J, the gap between germline ends came to 8 bases. CDR1 is DFQATT, CDR2 SNEGSKA, per germline (reference sequence).

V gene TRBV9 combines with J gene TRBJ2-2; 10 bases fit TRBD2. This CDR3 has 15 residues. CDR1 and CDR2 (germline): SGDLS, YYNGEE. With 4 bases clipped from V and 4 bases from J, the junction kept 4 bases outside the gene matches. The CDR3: CASSPVAGGTGELFF. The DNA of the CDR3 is TGTGCCAGCAGCCCCGTAGCGGGAGGCACCGGGGAGCTGTTTTTT. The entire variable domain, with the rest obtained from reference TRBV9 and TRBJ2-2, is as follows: DSGVTQTPKHLITATGQRVTLRCSPRSGDLSVYWYQQSLDQGLQFLIQYYNGEERAKGNILERFSAQQFPDLHSELNLSSLELGDSALYFCASSPVAGGTGELFFGEGSRLTVL.

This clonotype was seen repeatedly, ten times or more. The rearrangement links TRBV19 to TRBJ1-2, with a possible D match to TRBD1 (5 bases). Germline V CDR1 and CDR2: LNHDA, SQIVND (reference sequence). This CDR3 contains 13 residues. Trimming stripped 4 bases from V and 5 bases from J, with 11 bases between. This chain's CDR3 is CASSTGGWYGYTF. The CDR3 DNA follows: TGTGCCAGTAGTACGGGGGGTTGGTATGGCTACACCTTC.

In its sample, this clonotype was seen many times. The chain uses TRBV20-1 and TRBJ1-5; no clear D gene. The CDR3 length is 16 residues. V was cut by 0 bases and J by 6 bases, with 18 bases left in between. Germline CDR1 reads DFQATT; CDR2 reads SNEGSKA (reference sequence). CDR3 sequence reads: CSARDWSKSRSQPQHF. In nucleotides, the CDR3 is TGCAGTGCTAGAGATTGGAGCAAAAGTAGGAGTCAGCCCCAGCATTTT.

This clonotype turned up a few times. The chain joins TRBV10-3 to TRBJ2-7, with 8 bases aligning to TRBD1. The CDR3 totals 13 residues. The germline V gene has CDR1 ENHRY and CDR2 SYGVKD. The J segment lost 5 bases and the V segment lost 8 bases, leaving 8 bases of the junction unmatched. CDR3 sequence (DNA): TGTGCCATCGGTCGGACAGGGCTGGACGAGCAGTACTTC. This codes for CAIGRTGLDEQYF.

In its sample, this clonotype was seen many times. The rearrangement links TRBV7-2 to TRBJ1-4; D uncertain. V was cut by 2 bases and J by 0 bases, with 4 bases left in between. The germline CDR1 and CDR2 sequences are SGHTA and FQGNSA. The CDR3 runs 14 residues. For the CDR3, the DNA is TGTGCCAGCAGCTTACGCCCAACTAATGAAAAACTGTTTTTT. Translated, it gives CASSLRPTNEKLFF. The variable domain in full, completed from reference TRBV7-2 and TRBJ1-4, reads GAGVSQSPSNKVTEKGKDVELRCDPISGHTALYWYRQSLGQGLEFLIYFQGNSAPDKSGLPSDRFSAERTGGSVSTLTIQRTQQEDSAVYLCASSLRPTNEKLFFGSGTQLSVL.